This TCR beta chain was profiled in a study of radiotherapy plus CTLA-4 blockade in lung cancer (dated by TCRdb to the late 2010s). Turning to the overall study: Among enrolled patients, approximately 17% had an objective response and 30% to 40% reached disease control.

As for this clone: No antigen is known for it. Per-nucleotide qualities are absent, and no much larger clonotype sits a single base away.

In this study, focal radiation therapy paired with CTLA-4 blockade (ipilimumab) was tested in patients who had chemo-refractory metastatic non-small-cell lung cancer. The method was the immunoSEQ multiplex PCR assay. In TCRdb, the immuneACCESS table is reduced to in-frame sequences with V and J assigned. These tables do not hold every clone; where another copy was compared, an unresolved V gene accounts for under half, and the others remain unexplained. This sample has approximately 89,000 clones in its table, and around 81% of those were observed once. Under 4.5% of the sample lies in the top ten. Reading from cysteine to phenylalanine, the CDR3 counts 17 amino acids. CDR3 DNA only is kept here, 51 bases in frame from base 1. V lost 2 bases and J lost 6 bases, and the count of bases not matched to a germline gene is 10. From a lookup of the germline V gene, CDR1 and CDR2 are SGHTA and FQGNSA. The research as a whole found: The strongest predictors of response, as reported, were early dynamic changes in blood T cell clones along with a rise in serum interferon-beta after radiation. After treatment with radiotherapy and ipilimumab, TCR clones that originated in tumors expanded in peripheral blood.

The source material was peripheral blood, sampled from a patient treated with radiotherapy plus ipilimumab. This sequence was found in a human donor with non-small cell lung cancer who had a partial response to radiotherapy plus ipilimumab. Some clones in this sample may be carry-over from other donors' samples. The sequence links TRBV7-2 to TRBJ2-1; 10 bases in the middle match TRBD2. Here is the DNA: TGTGCCAGCAGCTTAATAGGTGGCGCTAGCGGGGGCAATGAGCAGTTCTTC. It encodes CASSLIGGASGGNEQFF.